The clone carrying this TCR beta chain was counted only a few times. No antigen is known for it. Expressed TCRB transcripts were sequenced after all isolated RNA was converted to cDNA. Profiled with immunoSEQ multiplex PCR; TCRdb holds only in-frame clones, not every one. This table has under 300,000 clones, roughly 13% appearing once. The record originates from a study of beta chain features in type 1 diabetes. Study outcomes and limitations: Lower insertion and higher deletion counts appeared at VDJ junctions in type 1 diabetes patients. TCRB CDR3 length was moderately but significantly reduced in all four CD4+ subsets of Type 1 diabetes patients. Small HLA sub-analyses could not settle whether HLA shapes TCRB rearrangement.

Germline assignment: CDR1 SGHDN and CDR2 FVKESK. The CDR3 extends over 14 amino acids. V lost 5 bases, J lost 0 bases, and 3 bases stayed unmatched. The chain is built from TRBV14 and TRBJ1-1, with 7 bases lining up with TRBD1. Input material: naive CD4+ T cells from blood. The sequence derives from a man aged 25-40 years with type 1 diabetes. CDR3 protein: CASSSTGMNTEAFF. DNA for the CDR3: TGTGCCAGCAGCTCGACAGGGATGAACACTGAAGCTTTCTTT.